The table lists the clone carrying this TCR beta chain with many counts. The target antigen is unknown. This specimen belongs to a study of human T cells and chemical hapten exposure. General study findings and limits: It was expanded TCRs that formed significantly more large CDR3 similarity clusters than controls did.

Germline lookup yields CDR1 SGHNT and CDR2 YYREEE (reference sequence). The CDR3 loop spans 17 amino acids. The junction had 7 bases not matched to a gene; V was cut back by 3 bases and J by 0 bases. TCRdb recomputed calls from the RACE reads with MiXCR, one row per CDR3 protein. Altogether under 100,000 distinct CDR3 sequences are present, roughly 10% being singletons, with the ten largest covering over 2%. The time point is: patch test 2, 6 weeks after DPC sensitization. Treatment in this sample: therapeutic diphenylcyclopropenone sensitization with weekly scalp DPC. The study extracted total RNA from unfractionated whole blood.

The source of this sequence is a woman aged 25 to 39 with alopecia areata. Some clones in this sample may be carry-over from other donors' samples. The sample was whole blood, taken in connection with sensitization to the hapten diphenylcyclopropenone (DPC). The chain joins TRBV5-4 to TRBJ2-3; the match to TRBD2 covers 10 bases. This CDR3 is CASSYRLAGTSTDTQYF. CDR3 bases: TGTGCCAGCAGCTACAGACTAGCGGGTACTAGCACAGATACGCAGTATTTT. The complete variable domain, with remaining parts taken from reference TRBV5-4 and TRBJ2-3, reads ETGVTQSPTHLIKTRGQQVTLRCSSQSGHNTVSWYQQALGQGPQFIFQYYREEENGRGNFPPRFSGLQFPNYSSELNVNALELDDSALYLCASSYRLAGTSTDTQYFGPGTRLTVL.